A selection of T cell receptor beta chains follows, all from one sample in a study of blood T cell repertoires in COVID-19. The data were produced by immunoSEQ multiplex PCR, yet TCRdb's version contains in-frame clones alone and is incomplete. Seen here are tens of thousands of clones, 90% to 95% observed once, and the top ten hold 8.5%. The sequencing sample was made of peripheral blood. The receptors here all came from a human donor in a cohort sampled during active COVID-19. The CDR3 runs from the conserved cysteine through the conserved F or W.

V: TRBV5-4
J: TRBJ1-1
CDR3: CASSFSTGNTEAFF

V: TRBV6-2/TRBV6-3
J: TRBJ1-1
CDR3: CASSSKGMLTEAFF

V: TRBV27
J: TRBJ2-7
CDR3: CATQFAQGRYEQYF

V: TRBV2
J: TRBJ2-7
CDR3: CASEPGNRAPREQYF

V: TRBV28
J: TRBJ1-3
CDR3: CASSLRGSGNTIYF

V: TRBV28
J: TRBJ2-5
CDR3: CASSGTRDSQETQYF

V: TRBV28
J: TRBJ2-6
CDR3: CASSLEGSGANVLTF

V: TRBV29-1
J: TRBJ2-7
CDR3: CSVVPVVRGEQYF

V: TRBV19
J: TRBJ1-4
CDR3: CASSAGGYLNEKLFF

V: TRBV11-2
J: TRBJ1-6
CDR3: CASSLLRGGSSYNSPLHF

V: TRBV5-1
J: TRBJ1-5
CDR3: CARTFQGSNQPQHF

V: TRBV11-3
J: TRBJ2-7
CDR3: CASSLTTLGEQYF

V: TRBV12-5
J: TRBJ1-2
CDR3: CASGLPETGGAGYGYTF

V: TRBV14
J: TRBJ2-7
CDR3: CASSQVGRSYEQYF

V: TRBV28
J: TRBJ1-5
CDR3: CASSSAAYNQPQHF

V: TRBV12-5
J: TRBJ1-5
CDR3: CASGLAGTGGAGQPQHF

V: TRBV10-3
J: TRBJ2-7
CDR3: CALGPGTGTYEQYF

V: TRBV7-2
J: TRBJ1-6
CDR3: CASSPDQGSPLHF

V: TRBV9
J: TRBJ1-2
CDR3: CASSVGGGDGYTF